These T cell receptor beta chains were read from a single sample in a study of human T cells and chemical hapten exposure. TCRdb called the RACE reads again in MiXCR, with one record for every CDR3 protein. The sample holds about 83,000 distinct CDR3 sequences; about 7.5% are singletons and the top ten take less than 2%. The sequenced sample was whole blood, obtained in connection with sensitization to the hapten diphenylcyclopropenone (DPC). These receptors all stem from a woman in her twenties or thirties with alopecia areata. Some clones in this sample may be carry-over from other donors' samples. CDR3s include the opening cysteine and the closing phenylalanine or tryptophan. The D gene is left open where the match is weak. Not every row has a clone size; where given, it reads once, few, many or a size class.

>NA|TRBJ2-1|TRBD2|TRBV20-1
CSARNVAGGRYEQFF
TGCAGTGCTAGAAATGTAGCGGGGGGGCGATATGAGCAGTTCTTC
>few|TRBJ1-1|TRBD1|TRBV6-5
CASSYSGPDRAMNTEAFF
TGTGCCAGCAGTTATTCCGGGCCGGACAGGGCCATGAACACTGAAGCTTTCTTT
>many|TRBJ1-1|NA|TRBV5-1
CASSGSGLRTEAFF
TGCGCCAGCAGCGGATCCGGGCTACGGACTGAAGCTTTCTTT
>few|TRBJ2-3|NA|TRBV20-1
CSAPMGEPDTQYF
TGCAGTGCTCCAATGGGGGAGCCAGATACGCAGTATTTT
>NA|TRBJ2-5|TRBD2|TRBV11-2
CASSLRGPGGPQETQYF
TGTGCCAGCAGCTTACGGGGCCCGGGAGGGCCCCAAGAGACCCAGTACTTC
>many|TRBJ1-2|NA|TRBV6-2/TRBV6-3
CASSYSLYRDLTNYGYTF
TGTGCCAGCAGTTACTCCCTTTACAGGGACCTCACTAACTATGGCTACACCTTC
>many|TRBJ1-2|TRBD1|TRBV20-1
CSASGTGEAYGYTF
TGCAGTGCAAGTGGGACAGGGGAAGCCTATGGCTACACCTTC
>few|TRBJ1-1|NA|TRBV29-1
CSVAMTDMNTEAFF
TGCAGCGTTGCGATGACTGACATGAACACTGAAGCTTTCTTT
>few|TRBJ2-7|NA|TRBV29-1
CSVFGYTGPESYEQYF
TGCAGCGTTTTTGGATACACCGGTCCGGAGTCCTACGAGCAGTACTTC
>NA|TRBJ2-5|NA|TRBV11-1
CASSQKETQYF
TGTGCCAGCAGCCAAAAAGAGACCCAGTACTTC
>NA|TRBJ2-7|NA|TRBV6-5
CASSRNKVSYEQYF
TGTGCCAGCAGTCGGAATAAAGTTTCCTACGAGCAGTACTTC
>NA|TRBJ1-2|NA|TRBV5-1
CASSFRGGYTF
TGCGCCAGCAGCTTCCGTGGGGGCTACACCTTC
>NA|TRBJ2-3|NA|TRBV21-1
CASSKPLSGGEPKVTDTQYF
TGTGCCAGCAGCAAGCCCCTTAGCGGGGGCGAACCCAAAGTCACAGATACGCAGTATTTT